A single sample is the source of the 21 T cell receptor beta chains below, sequenced in a study of vaccination and CD4 T cells after COVID-19. TCRdb fed the PCR reads into MiXCR, producing one record per CDR3 protein. The sample lists about 40,000 distinct CDR3 sequences, under 45% occurring once. Noted time point: late sampling 161 to 241 days after vaccination in a few convalescent patients. Sequencing used CD4+ T cells from blood, obtained about 7 months after SARS-CoV-2 vaccination. These receptors were collected from a human donor who had recovered from COVID-19.

V gene TRBV27 combines with J gene TRBJ2-6; D gene ambiguous. The CDR3 runs to 14 residues. Germline values: CDR1 MNHEY, CDR2 SMNVEV (reference sequence). The ends were cut back, 5 bases at V and 2 bases at J, with 7 bases in the middle. The CDR3 here is CASSASPGANVLTF. For the CDR3, the DNA is TGTGCCAGCAGTGCCTCCCCTGGGGCCAACGTCCTGACTTTC.

The V and J genes are TRBV6-2 or TRBV6-3 and TRBJ2-3; TRBD2 aligns across 8 bases. CDR3 length: 16 residues. The germline CDR1 and CDR2 sequences are MNHEY and SVGEGT. With 8 bases clipped from V and 2 bases from J, the junction kept 12 bases outside the gene matches. The DNA for the CDR3 is TGTGCCAGCGGTGTAGGAGGGACTAGTTACACAGATACGCAGTATTTT. Its translation: CASGVGGTSYTDTQYF.

This chain links TRBV20-1 with TRBJ2-1, with 8 bases aligning to TRBD1. Trimming at V came to 5 bases and at J to 5 bases, leaving 5 bases not matched to a gene. The CDR3 is made up of 13 amino acids. Looked up from germline, CDR1 is DFQATT and CDR2 is SNEGSKA (reference sequence). CDR3 sequence: CSAGRTGHNEQFF. CDR3 coding DNA: TGCAGTGCTGGACGGACAGGGCACAATGAGCAGTTCTTC.

This chain uses TRBV6-5 with TRBJ2-1, with a tentative D call TRBD1 (5 bases). The germline V gene has CDR1 MNHEY and CDR2 SVGAGI. Trimming cost V 0 bases and J 10 bases, with 10 bases left between them. CDR3 length equals 13 residues. This CDR3 reads CASSYSQGREQFF. CDR3 DNA: TGTGCCAGCAGTTACTCGCAGGGTAGGGAGCAGTTCTTC.

J is TRBJ1-1 and V is TRBV6-5; D is unclear. This CDR3 is 13 amino acids long. Germline V gives CDR1 MNHEY, CDR2 SVGAGI. V lost 2 bases and J 5 bases, leaving 9 bases between the germline ends. The CDR3 region has the DNA TGTGCCAGCAGTTACGTACCGGCAACTGAAGCTTTCTTT. This gives the protein CASSYVPATEAFF.

This clonotype has just one count. The gene calls are TRBV4-1 and TRBJ2-5; D possibly corresponds to TRBD2 (6 bases). Germline-derived CDR1 and CDR2 are MGHRA and YSYEKL. This CDR3 is built from 19 residues. Trimming took 3 bases from V and 2 from J, leaving 25 bases between them. CDR3 bases: TGCGCCAGCAGCCACGCCATTACCGGGACTGCAATCGGGCAAGAGACCCAGTACTTC. It yields the protein CASSHAITGTAIGQETQYF.

This clonotype is judged medium-sized. The chain recombines TRBV20-1 with TRBJ2-5; D unclear. Germline V gene lookup returns CDR1 DFQATT and CDR2 SNEGSKA (reference sequence). The CDR3 runs 11 residues. Between the trimmed V and J ends, which lost 4 bases and 3 bases, there was a span of 6 bases. CDR3 sequence: CSAIPKETQYF. CDR3 bases: TGCAGTGCTATACCCAAAGAGACCCAGTACTTC.

The CDR3 DNA reads TGTGCCAGCAGCTTCTCTTCCTACGATTCACCCCTCCACTTT. The encoded protein is CASSFSSYDSPLHF. The V gene is TRBV7-6, the J gene TRBJ1-6; no clear D. The CDR3 extends over 14 amino acids. V was pared by 3 bases and J by 8 bases, with 11 bases between. The germline V gene encodes CDR1 SGHVS and CDR2 FNYEAQ.

There are a few counts of this clonotype. J is TRBJ2-7 and V is TRBV20-1, with 14 bases lining up with TRBD2. Germline V gene data show CDR1 as DFQATT and CDR2 as SNEGSKA (reference sequence). The V segment lost 1 base and the J segment 5 bases; nucleotides outside the gene matches: 4. The CDR3 loop spans 15 amino acids. The CDR3 spells CSARVGLAGVNEQYF. The CDR3 region has the DNA TGCAGTGCTAGAGTGGGACTAGCGGGAGTTAACGAGCAGTACTTC.

This chain links TRBV2 with TRBJ2-7; weak D call: TRBD1 (5 bases). This CDR3 is built from 13 residues. Germline V gene sequence: CDR1 SNHLY, CDR2 FYNNEI. With 2 bases removed from V and 2 bases from J, the gap between germline ends came to 7 bases. CDR3 amino acids: CASSESRAYEQYF. The CDR3 DNA follows: TGTGCCAGCAGTGAATCCAGGGCCTACGAGCAGTACTTC.

The chain combines TRBV7-2 with TRBJ1-1, with 8 bases identical to TRBD1. Germline CDR1 SGHTA, CDR2 FQGNSA. This CDR3 contains 14 residues. Trimming removed 5 bases from V and 7 bases from J; junction bases left unmatched: 9. The CDR3 protein is CASSLGQETYEAFF. Here the CDR3 DNA reads TGTGCCAGCAGCCTGGGACAGGAGACGTATGAAGCTTTCTTT.

This clonotype is medium-sized (0.01 to 0.1%) within its sample. This chain uses TRBV6-4 with TRBJ2-1; 11 positions match TRBD1. The germline V gene has CDR1 MRHNA and CDR2 SNTAGT. With V trimmed by 4 bases and J by 6 bases, 5 bases remained unmatched. This CDR3 region has 15 residues. This CDR3 reads CASSGGQGEGNEQFF. CDR3 in DNA: TGTGCCAGCAGTGGGGGACAGGGGGAAGGCAATGAGCAGTTCTTC.

The chain employs TRBV7-9 and TRBJ2-7; TRBD1 might be the D (6 bases). This CDR3 has 15 residues. Germline CDR1 is SEHNR and CDR2 is FQNEAQ (reference sequence). Trimming stripped 1 base from V and 1 base from J, with 11 bases between. The CDR3 sequence: CASSLGKDRSYEQYF. The CDR3 DNA reads TGTGCCAGCAGCTTAGGTAAGGACAGATCCTACGAGCAGTACTTC.

The chain recombines TRBV28 with TRBJ2-5; 7 bases map to TRBD2. V trimming: 6 bases; J trimming: 5 bases; junction bases outside the gene matches: 6. Germline lookup yields CDR1 MDHEN and CDR2 SYDVKM. The CDR3 totals 13 residues. The chain's CDR3 is CASSLGGGETQYF. DNA for the CDR3: TGTGCCAGCAGCCTGGGGGGGGGGGAGACCCAGTACTTC.

There are a few counts of this clonotype. The genes are TRBV6-1 and TRBJ2-7; TRBD2 agrees at 11 bases. Trimming removed 6 bases from V and 3 bases from J; junction bases left unmatched: 4. The CDR3 is made up of 14 amino acids. Germline V gene data show CDR1 as MNHNS and CDR2 as SASEGT. The CDR3 here is CASSILAGDYEQYF. CDR3 nucleotide sequence: TGTGCCAGCAGCATACTAGCGGGAGACTACGAGCAGTACTTC.

The V call is TRBV28, the J call TRBJ2-3, with TRBD2 matching over 9 bases. The V gene's germline CDR1 is MDHEN and CDR2 SYDVKM. Trimming took 8 bases from V and 0 from J; bases not matched to a gene: 9. The CDR3 extends over 16 amino acids. Written as DNA, the CDR3 is TGTGCCAGCCTCCCCCCCACTAGCGGGAGCACAGATACGCAGTATTTT. Its translation is CASLPPTSGSTDTQYF.

The genes are TRBV6-1 and TRBJ2-2, with a tentative D call TRBD1 (7 bases). The CDR3 contains 14 residues. Germline loops: CDR1 MNHNS, CDR2 SASEGT. V was clipped by 5 bases and J by 4 bases, with 11 bases between them. In DNA form, the CDR3 reads TGTGCCAGCAGTCAGGGGGAGGCCACCGGGGAGCTGTTTTTT. Its protein is CASSQGEATGELFF.

The chain recombines TRBV20-1 with TRBJ1-1; D unclear. Trimming took 0 bases from V and 3 from J, leaving 8 bases between them. This CDR3 spans 13 amino acids. Germline V gives CDR1 DFQATT, CDR2 SNEGSKA (reference sequence). The CDR3 sequence is CSARDPGDTEAFF. In DNA, the CDR3 is TGCAGTGCTAGAGATCCGGGCGACACTGAAGCTTTCTTT.

By its share, this clonotype is medium-sized. This sequence joins TRBV15 and TRBJ1-2; the match to TRBD1 covers 9 bases. Germline CDR1 LNHNV, CDR2 YYDKDF (reference sequence). V gave up 3 bases and J gave up 4 bases; unmatched junction bases: 12. This CDR3 contains 17 residues. The CDR3 DNA sequence: TGTGCCACCAGCAGCTCCCGGGACAGGGACAATTTCTATGGCTACACCTTC. It yields the protein CATSSSRDRDNFYGYTF.

The gene calls are TRBV7-9 and TRBJ2-3, with D unclear. CDR3 length equals 12 residues. Between the trimmed V and J ends, which lost 8 bases and 3 bases, there was a span of 9 bases. Germline V gene lookup returns CDR1 SEHNR and CDR2 FQNEAQ (reference sequence). CDR3 sequence (DNA): TGTGCCAGCTCCCCTCAGACAGATACGCAGTATTTT. It encodes CASSPQTDTQYF.

The gene calls are TRBV5-1 and TRBJ2-7; perhaps TRBD1 as D (5 bases). Germline V gives CDR1 SGHRS, CDR2 YFSETQ. The CDR3 extends over 16 amino acids. Between the trimmed V and J ends, which lost 0 bases and 1 base, there was a span of 14 bases. The CDR3 DNA reads as TGCGCCAGCAGCTTGGCCGACAGCACAAATTCCTACGAGCAGTACTTC. This sequence encodes CASSLADSTNSYEQYF.